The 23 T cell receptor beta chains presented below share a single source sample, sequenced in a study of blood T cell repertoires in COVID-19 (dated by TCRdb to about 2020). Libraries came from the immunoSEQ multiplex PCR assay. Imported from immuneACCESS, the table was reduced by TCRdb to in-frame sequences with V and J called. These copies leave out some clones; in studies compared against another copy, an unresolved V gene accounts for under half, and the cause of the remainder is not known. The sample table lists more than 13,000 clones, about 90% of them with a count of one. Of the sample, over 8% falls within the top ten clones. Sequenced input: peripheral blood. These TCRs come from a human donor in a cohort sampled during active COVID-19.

CDR3 DNA sequence: TGTGCCAGCAGTTCGGGGGGACCTCCCAGCTCCTACGAGCAGTACTTC. Protein product: CASSSGGPPSSYEQYF. The chain uses TRBV6-5 and TRBJ2-7; 7 nucleotides align to TRBD2. The germline CDR1 and CDR2 sequences are MNHEY and SVGAGI. The CDR3 is 16 residues long. The ends lost 4 bases at V and 0 bases at J; junction bases unmatched: 9.

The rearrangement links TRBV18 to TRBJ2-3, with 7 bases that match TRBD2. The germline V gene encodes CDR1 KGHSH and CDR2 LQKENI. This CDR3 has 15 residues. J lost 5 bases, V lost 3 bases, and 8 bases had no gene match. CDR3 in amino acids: CASSPEGLVGDTQYF. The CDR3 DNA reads TGTGCCAGCTCACCTGAAGGACTAGTGGGAGATACGCAGTATTTT.

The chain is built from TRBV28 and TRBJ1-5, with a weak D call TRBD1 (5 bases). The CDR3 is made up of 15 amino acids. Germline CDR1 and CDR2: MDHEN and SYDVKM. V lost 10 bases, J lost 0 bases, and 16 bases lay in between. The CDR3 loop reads CATQRGPYSNQPQHF. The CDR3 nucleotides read TGTGCCACTCAGCGGGGCCCTTATAGCAATCAGCCCCAGCATTTT.

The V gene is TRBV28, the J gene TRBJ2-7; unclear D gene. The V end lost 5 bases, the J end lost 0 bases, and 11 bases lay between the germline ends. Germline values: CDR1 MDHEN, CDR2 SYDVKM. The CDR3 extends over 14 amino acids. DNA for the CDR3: TGTGCCAGCAGTCCCGAAGAGGTCTCCTACGAGCAGTACTTC. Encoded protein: CASSPEEVSYEQYF.

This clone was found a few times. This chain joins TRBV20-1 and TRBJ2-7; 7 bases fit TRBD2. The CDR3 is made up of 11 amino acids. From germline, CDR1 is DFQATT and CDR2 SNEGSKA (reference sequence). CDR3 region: CGAGHSYEQYF. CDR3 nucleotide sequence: TGCGGAGCGGGGCACTCCTACGAGCAGTACTTC.

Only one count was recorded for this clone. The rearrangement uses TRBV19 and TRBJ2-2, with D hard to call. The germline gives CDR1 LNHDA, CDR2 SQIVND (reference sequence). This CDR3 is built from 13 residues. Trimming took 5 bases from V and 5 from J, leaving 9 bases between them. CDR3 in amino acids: CASSPPSTGELFF. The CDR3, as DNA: TGTGCCAGTAGTCCACCCAGTACCGGGGAGCTGTTTTTT.

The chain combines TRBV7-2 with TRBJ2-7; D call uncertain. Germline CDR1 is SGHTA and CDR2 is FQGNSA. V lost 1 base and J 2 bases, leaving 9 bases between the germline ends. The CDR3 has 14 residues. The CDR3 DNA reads TGTGCCAGCAGCTTAGGAGGCGGAACCTACGAGCAGTACTTC. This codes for CASSLGGGTYEQYF.

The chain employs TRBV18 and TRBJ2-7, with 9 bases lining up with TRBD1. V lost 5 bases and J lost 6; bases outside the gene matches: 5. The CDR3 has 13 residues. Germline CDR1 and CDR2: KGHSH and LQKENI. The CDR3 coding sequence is TGTGCCAGCTCAAGGGACAGGGCTTCCGAGCAGTACTTC. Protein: CASSRDRASEQYF. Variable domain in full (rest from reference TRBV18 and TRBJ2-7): NAGVMQNPRHLVRRRGQEARLRCSPMKGHSHVYWYRQLPEEGLKFMVYLQKENIIDESGMPKERFSAEFPKEGPSILRIQQVVRGDSAAYFCASSRDRASEQYFGPGTRLTVT.

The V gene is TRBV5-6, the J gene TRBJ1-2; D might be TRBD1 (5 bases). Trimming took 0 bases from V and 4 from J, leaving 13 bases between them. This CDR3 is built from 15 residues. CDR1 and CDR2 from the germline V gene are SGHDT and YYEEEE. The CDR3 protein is CASSLDRLVRYGYTF. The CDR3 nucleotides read TGTGCCAGCAGCTTGGACAGGCTCGTTCGCTATGGCTACACCTTC.

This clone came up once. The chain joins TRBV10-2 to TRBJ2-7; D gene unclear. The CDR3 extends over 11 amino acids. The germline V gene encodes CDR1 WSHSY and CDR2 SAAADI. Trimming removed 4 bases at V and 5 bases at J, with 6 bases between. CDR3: CASSGLDEQYF. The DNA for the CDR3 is TGCGCCAGCAGTGGCCTAGACGAGCAGTACTTC.

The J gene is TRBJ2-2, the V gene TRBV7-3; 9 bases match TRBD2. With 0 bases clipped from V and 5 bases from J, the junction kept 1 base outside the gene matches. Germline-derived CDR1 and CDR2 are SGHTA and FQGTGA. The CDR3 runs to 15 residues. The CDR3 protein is CASSLTLAGTGELFF. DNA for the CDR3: TGTGCCAGCAGCTTAACGCTAGCGGGGACCGGGGAGCTGTTTTTT.

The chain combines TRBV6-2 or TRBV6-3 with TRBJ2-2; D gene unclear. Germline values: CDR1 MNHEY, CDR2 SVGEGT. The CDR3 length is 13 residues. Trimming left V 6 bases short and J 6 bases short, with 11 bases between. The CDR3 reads CASSLKYSGELFF. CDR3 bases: TGTGCCAGCAGCCTCAAGTACTCCGGGGAGCTGTTTTTT.

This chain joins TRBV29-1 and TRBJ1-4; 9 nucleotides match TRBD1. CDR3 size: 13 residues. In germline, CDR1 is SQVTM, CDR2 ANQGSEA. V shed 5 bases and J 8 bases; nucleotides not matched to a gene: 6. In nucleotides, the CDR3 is TGCAGCGTTAAGACAGGGGGTAGGGAAAAACTGTTTTTT. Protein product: CSVKTGGREKLFF.

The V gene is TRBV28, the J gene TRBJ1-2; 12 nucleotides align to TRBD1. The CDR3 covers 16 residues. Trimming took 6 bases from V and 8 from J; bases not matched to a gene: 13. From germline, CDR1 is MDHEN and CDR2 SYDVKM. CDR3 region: CASSISGTGGVTGYTF. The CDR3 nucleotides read TGTGCCAGCAGCATTTCCGGGACAGGGGGCGTTACGGGCTACACCTTC.

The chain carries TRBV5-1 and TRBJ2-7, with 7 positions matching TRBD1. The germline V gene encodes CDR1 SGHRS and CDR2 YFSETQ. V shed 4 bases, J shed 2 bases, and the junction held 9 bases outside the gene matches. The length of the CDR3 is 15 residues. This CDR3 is CASSIAGTDPYEQYF. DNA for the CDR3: TGCGCCAGCAGCATAGCCGGGACAGACCCCTACGAGCAGTACTTC.

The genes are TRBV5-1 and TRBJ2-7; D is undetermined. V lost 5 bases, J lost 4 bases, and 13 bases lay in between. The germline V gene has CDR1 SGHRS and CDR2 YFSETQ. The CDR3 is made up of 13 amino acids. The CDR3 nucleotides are TGCGCCAGCAGGCTGCTTACTGATTACGAGCAGTACTTC. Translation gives CASRLLTDYEQYF.

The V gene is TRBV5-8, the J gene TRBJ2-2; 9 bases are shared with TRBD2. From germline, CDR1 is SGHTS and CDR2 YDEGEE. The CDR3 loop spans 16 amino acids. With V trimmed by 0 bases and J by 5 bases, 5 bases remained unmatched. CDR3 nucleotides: TGTGCCAGCAGCTTGGGAGCGGGGGGTACGACCGGGGAGCTGTTTTTT. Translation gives CASSLGAGGTTGELFF.

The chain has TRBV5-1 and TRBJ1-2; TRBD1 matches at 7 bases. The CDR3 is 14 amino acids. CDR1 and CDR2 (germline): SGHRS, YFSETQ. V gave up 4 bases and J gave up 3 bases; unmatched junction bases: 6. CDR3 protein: CASSTSDRDYGYTF. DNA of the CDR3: TGCGCCAGCAGCACTAGTGACAGGGACTATGGCTACACCTTC.

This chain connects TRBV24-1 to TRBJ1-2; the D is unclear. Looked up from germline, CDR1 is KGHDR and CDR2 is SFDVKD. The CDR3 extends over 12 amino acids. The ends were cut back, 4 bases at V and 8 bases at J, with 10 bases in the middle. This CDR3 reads CATSDPGKGYTF. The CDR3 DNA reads TGTGCCACCAGTGACCCGGGGAAGGGCTACACCTTC.

The CDR3 coding sequence is TGTGCCAGCAGCCCTCCCGGGGAGCTGTTTTTT. It yields the protein CASSPPGELFF. V usage is TRBV7-9 and J usage is TRBJ2-2; D is unresolved. Trimming took 5 bases from V and 6 from J, leaving 4 bases between them. Germline CDR1 is SEHNR and CDR2 is FQNEAQ (reference sequence). This CDR3 is 11 amino acids long.

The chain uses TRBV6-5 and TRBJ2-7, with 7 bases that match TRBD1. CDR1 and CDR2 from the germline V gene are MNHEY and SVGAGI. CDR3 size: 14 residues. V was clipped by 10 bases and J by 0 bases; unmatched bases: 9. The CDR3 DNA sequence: TGTGCCATCGAGAAACAGGGGATCTCCTACGAGCAGTACTTC. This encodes CAIEKQGISYEQYF.

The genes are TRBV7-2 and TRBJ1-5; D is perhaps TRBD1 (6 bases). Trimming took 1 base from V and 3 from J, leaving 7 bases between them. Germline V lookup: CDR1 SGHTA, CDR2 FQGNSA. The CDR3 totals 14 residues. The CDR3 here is CASSLGDINQPQHF. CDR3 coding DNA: TGTGCCAGCAGCTTAGGGGACATCAATCAGCCCCAGCATTTT.

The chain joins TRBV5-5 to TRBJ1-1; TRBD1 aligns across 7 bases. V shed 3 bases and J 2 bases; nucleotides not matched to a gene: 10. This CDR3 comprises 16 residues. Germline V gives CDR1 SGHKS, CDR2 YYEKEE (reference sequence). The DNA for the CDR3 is TGTGCCAGCAGCTCGACCTCAGGGGGGCCCAACACTGAAGCTTTCTTT. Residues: CASSSTSGGPNTEAFF.